This TCR beta chain was identified during a study of CD8 T cells in ankylosing spondylitis. TCRdb reprocessed the 5' RACE reads via MiXCR and lists one record per CDR3 protein. Of some 240,000 distinct CDR3 sequences listed, roughly a quarter are singletons. Trimming removed 1 base at V and 3 bases at J, with 13 bases between. The CDR3 has 15 residues. Germline assignment: CDR1 DFQATT and CDR2 SNEGSKA (reference sequence). The chain combines TRBV20-1 with TRBJ2-4; D may be TRBD1 (6 bases). The clonotype was recovered from a male donor with ankylosing spondylitis or in good health (not recorded which). The material sequenced was blood, either unsorted or a sorted T cell fraction (not recorded which). The CDR3 DNA is TGCAGTGCTAGAGTTCCAGGGGAGCGCAAAAACATTCAGTACTTC. It is translated as CSARVPGERKNIQYF.